The clone carrying this T cell receptor beta chain was recorded at least ten times. This sample was included in a study of neurological immune-mediated disorders. This CDR3 region has 15 residues. The V gene's germline CDR1 is KGHDR and CDR2 SFDVKD. Losses at the gene ends were 3 bases for V and 4 bases for J; bases not matched to a gene: 2. TCRdb ran MiXCR on the 5' RACE reads and lists one entry per CDR3 protein. The data contain more than 20,000 distinct CDR3 sequences, roughly 13% of them singletons. The sample was PBMCs. This clonotype was sampled from a woman aged 40 to 49 with HTLV-1-associated myelopathy (HAM/TSP). The chain joins TRBV24-1 to TRBJ1-1; 12 bases are shared with TRBD1. Written as DNA, the CDR3 is TGTGCCACCAGTGATCCGGGACAGGGGGCCACTGAAGCTTTCTTT. It specifies CATSDPGQGATEAFF.